Listed below are T cell receptor beta chains from one sample, sequenced in a study of shared clonotypes between healthy human individuals. Method: immunoSEQ multiplex PCR; TCRdb's copy keeps in-frame clones and lacks some. The sample lists around 2.1 million clones, more than 85% occurring once. Sequences were obtained from naive CD8+ T cells from PBMCs. The receptors come from a man aged 18 to 30 in good health. Some clones in this sample may be carry-over from other donors' samples. CDR3s include the opening cysteine and the closing phenylalanine or tryptophan. D genes are given only for firm matches. Size tells how often a clone was seen (once, few, many) or the class of an expanded clone, and some rows leave it out.

clone_size	v_call	j_call	d_call	cdr3_nt	cdr3_aa
NA	TRBV9	TRBJ2-1	TRBD2	TGTGCCAGCAGCGATAGCGGGAGCCCCCTTCCTTACAATGAGCAGTTCTTC	CASSDSGSPLPYNEQFF
NA	TRBV9	TRBJ2-2	TRBD2	TGTGCCAGCAGCGTACGGCTAGCGGGAGGGACCGGGGAGCTGTTTTTT	CASSVRLAGGTGELFF
NA	TRBV11-2	TRBJ2-3	TRBD2	TGTGCCAGCAGCTTACTGGGGGGGTGGACAGATACGCAGTATTTT	CASSLLGGWTDTQYF
few	TRBV7-8	TRBJ2-2	NA	TGTGCCAGCAGCCTAAATCCCACAGGGGAGCTGTTTTTT	CASSLNPTGELFF
NA	TRBV7-8	TRBJ1-4	NA	TGTGCCAGCAGCTTACCGGGTACCGCAACTAATGAAAAACTGTTTTTT	CASSLPGTATNEKLFF
NA	TRBV6-5	TRBJ2-1	TRBD2	TGTGCCAGCAGTTACACAGGACTAGCGGTTTACAATGAGCAGTTCTTC	CASSYTGLAVYNEQFF
once	TRBV7-7	TRBJ2-5	NA	TGTGCCAGCAGCTTAGGAAGGGGGGAAGAGACCCAGTACTTC	CASSLGRGEETQYF
NA	TRBV28	TRBJ2-3	NA	TGTGCCAGCAGTCCGGTGGGCTCAACAGATACGCAGTATTTT	CASSPVGSTDTQYF
NA	TRBV6-1	TRBJ2-1	TRBD2	TGTGCCAGCAGTGCCTACGAAAGCATTTGGGGGGGCAATGAGCAGTTCTTC	CASSAYESIWGGNEQFF
NA	TRBV7-9	TRBJ1-4	NA	TGTGCCAGCACCTCGGTGGCAACTAATGAAAAACTGTTTTTT	CASTSVATNEKLFF
NA	TRBV11-3	TRBJ1-1	NA	TGTGCCAGCAGCGATTCTGTGGGGAACACTGAAGCTTTCTTT	CASSDSVGNTEAFF
NA	TRBV28	TRBJ2-7	TRBD2	TGTGCCAGCAGTTTAACACTAGCGAGGGGTACGGAGCAGTACTTC	CASSLTLARGTEQYF
NA	TRBV29-1	TRBJ1-2	NA	TGCAGCGTTAAAGATGACTATGGCTACACCTTC	CSVKDDYGYTF
NA	TRBV7-9	TRBJ2-7	TRBD2	TGTGCCAGCAGCGGGCGGGGGTGGTACGAGCAGTACTTC	CASSGRGWYEQYF
NA	TRBV28	TRBJ2-1	NA	TGTGCCAGCAGTTTATTAGTCGGGGGGCCTCCGTTCTTC	CASSLLVGGPPFF
few	TRBV27	TRBJ2-2	TRBD2	TGTGCCAGCAGTTTTACGGGGGGGTCCGGGGAGCTGTTTTTT	CASSFTGGSGELFF
NA	TRBV19	TRBJ1-1	TRBD1	TGTGCCAGTAGTATAACCCCCGGGACAGATGGGAACACTGAAGCTTTCTTT	CASSITPGTDGNTEAFF
NA	TRBV9	TRBJ1-4	NA	TGTGCCAGCAGCGTAGCTGCGGCGACTAATGAAAAACTGTTTTTT	CASSVAAATNEKLFF
NA	TRBV6-5	TRBJ2-1	NA	TGTGCCAGCAGTTACTCAAGGAGAACGACCTACAATGAGCAGTTCTTC	CASSYSRRTTYNEQFF
NA	TRBV11-3	TRBJ2-3	TRBD1	TGTGCCAGCAGCTTACGAGGACAGGGTCGCACAGATACGCAGTATTTT	CASSLRGQGRTDTQYF
NA	TRBV25-1	TRBJ2-3	TRBD2	TGTGCCTCAGAACTAGCGGGAGGAGATACGCAGTATTTT	CASELAGGDTQYF
NA	TRBV27	TRBJ2-1	TRBD2	TGTGCCAGCAGCTCAAGCGGGAGGGCCTACAATGAGCAGTTCTTC	CASSSSGRAYNEQFF
NA	TRBV6-1	TRBJ1-2	NA	TGTGCCAGCAGTGAGCTTGGGTTCTCCGGGGAATTCAGAGGCTACACCTTC	CASSELGFSGEFRGYTF
NA	TRBV28	TRBJ2-7	NA	TGTGCCAGCTCGAGGGTAGCCTACGAGCAGTACTTC	CASSRVAYEQYF
NA	TRBV7-9	TRBJ2-7	NA	TGTGCCAGCAGCTGGGCTTCTTTGGGAGCAGAGGGGCAGTACTTC	CASSWASLGAEGQYF
NA	TRBV19	TRBJ1-1	NA	TGTGCCAGTAGTGGCGGGAACACTGAAGCTTTCTTT	CASSGGNTEAFF
NA	TRBV7-3	TRBJ2-3	NA	TGTGCCAGCAGCTTAAGCGGGAGCACAGATACGCAGTATTTT	CASSLSGSTDTQYF
NA	TRBV7-6	TRBJ1-5	NA	TGTGCCAGCAGCTTTCCGCAGCTCAATCAGCCCCAGCATTTT	CASSFPQLNQPQHF
NA	TRBV9	TRBJ2-3	NA	TGTGCCAGCAGCGACGACTGGGATCGGAGGGTAGATACGCAGTATTTT	CASSDDWDRRVDTQYF
once	TRBV6-1	TRBJ2-1	NA	TGTGCCAGCAAGTACAGCAATGAGCAGTTCTTC	CASKYSNEQFF
NA	TRBV15	TRBJ2-6	NA	TGTGCCACCAGAGCACAGACGTCTGGGGCCAACGTCCTGACTTTC	CATRAQTSGANVLTF
once	TRBV9	TRBJ2-2	NA	TGTGCCAGCAGTCTAAGGGGTCCCGACACCGGGGAGCTGTTTTTT	CASSLRGPDTGELFF
NA	TRBV7-9	TRBJ2-3	NA	TGTGCCAGCAGCTTAGTTCCGGGTGTGACAGATACGCAGTATTTT	CASSLVPGVTDTQYF
NA	TRBV19	TRBJ2-1	TRBD2	TGTGCCAGTAGTATCCGGACTAGCGGCCAATTGGACAATGAGCAGTTCTTC	CASSIRTSGQLDNEQFF
NA	TRBV15	TRBJ2-7	TRBD1	TGTGCCACCAGCAGAGGGACAGGGGGCATCTACGAGCAGTACTTC	CATSRGTGGIYEQYF
NA	TRBV28	TRBJ1-5	NA	TGTGCCAGCAGAGATGACAGGAATCAGCCCCAGCATTTT	CASRDDRNQPQHF
NA	TRBV12-5	TRBJ2-1	NA	TGTGCTAGTGGTTTAGGCTTGGAGCAGTTCTTC	CASGLGLEQFF
once	TRBV28	TRBJ1-5	NA	TGTGCCAGCAGTTTTTACGGCCTAGTCGGGCCCCAGCATTTT	CASSFYGLVGPQHF
NA	TRBV6-5	TRBJ2-2	NA	TGTGCCAGCGAACGGACAGCTCTCACCGGGGAGCTGTTTTTT	CASERTALTGELFF
NA	TRBV10-3	TRBJ2-2	NA	TGTGCCATCAGTGACCGACAGGTGAACACCGGGGAGCTGTTTTTT	CAISDRQVNTGELFF
few	TRBV9	TRBJ1-1	NA	TGTGCCAGCAGCCCGGGGACGCTTATGAACACTGAAGCTTTCTTT	CASSPGTLMNTEAFF
NA	TRBV12-5	TRBJ2-1	NA	TGTGCTAGTGGTTTGGGCGGGCGGAATGAGCAGTTCTTC	CASGLGGRNEQFF
NA	TRBV14	TRBJ2-5	TRBD1	TGTGCCAGCAGCCAAGAGAGGGGGCGGAGGGAGACCCAGTACTTC	CASSQERGRRETQYF
NA	TRBV5-5	TRBJ2-7	NA	TGTGCCAGCATCCCTGGGCAGTCCTACGAGCAGTACTTC	CASIPGQSYEQYF
NA	TRBV13	TRBJ1-1	NA	TGTGCCAGCAGCCCTGGCGGGGGAATAGGGGTCGACACTGAAGCTTTCTTT	CASSPGGGIGVDTEAFF
NA	TRBV4-3	TRBJ1-5	NA	TGCGCCAGCAGCCAAGATCTTGGCAAAAATCAGCCCCAGCATTTT	CASSQDLGKNQPQHF
once	TRBV7-9	TRBJ2-4	TRBD2	TGTGCCAGCAGCTTATCGGGACTAGCGGGAGGGGACATTCAGTACTTC	CASSLSGLAGGDIQYF
NA	TRBV7-8	TRBJ1-4	NA	TGTGCCAGCAGCCCCCGTGGGGGAGTAGGAGAAAAACTGTTTTTT	CASSPRGGVGEKLFF
NA	TRBV27	TRBJ1-4	NA	TGTGCCAGCAGTTTAGACAGCCAGAGGGGTGAAAAACTGTTTTTT	CASSLDSQRGEKLFF
NA	TRBV10-2	TRBJ1-5	NA	TGCGCCAGCAGTGAGTTTGGGGGTCTAGGGAGCAATCAGCCCCAGCATTTT	CASSEFGGLGSNQPQHF